These T cell receptor beta chains were read from a single sample in a study of tumor-infiltrating lymphocytes in primary liver carcinoma. TCRdb re-called the multiplex PCR reads with MiXCR, one entry per CDR3 protein. The data contain approximately 99,000 distinct CDR3 sequences, more than 65% of them seen just once; the ten biggest clones take up just over 9.5%. The specimen was liver tumor tissue from sampling region 5. The receptors here all came from an older woman with primary liver carcinoma and hepatitis B virus infection. Each CDR3 is given with its conserved first and last residue. Fields, in order: D gene, V gene, J gene, clone size, CDR3 protein, CDR3 DNA. The D gene is left open where the match is weak. The size field is filled for only some rows; it gives once, few, many or a size class.

TRBD2,TRBV29-1,TRBJ2-7,NA,CSVRGLAVNSYELYF,TGCAGCGTTCGGGGACTAGCGGTAAACTCCTACGAGCTGTACTTC
TRBD1,TRBV5-1,TRBJ1-1,NA,CASRSDREVGTETFF,TGCGCCAGCAGATCTGACAGGGAAGTGGGGACTGAAACTTTCTTT
NA,TRBV11-2,TRBJ2-6,NA,CASSATDSGANVLTF,TGTGCCAGCAGCGCGACGGACTCTGGGGCCAACGTCCTGACTTTC
TRBD1,TRBV6-6,TRBJ2-7,many,CASSYLAGTGNLHYEQYF,TGTGCCAGCAGTTACTTAGCCGGGACAGGGAATTTGCACTACGAGCAGTACTTC
NA,TRBV2,TRBJ1-1,few,CASSKTPPEAFF,TGTGCCAGCAGTAAGACCCCTCCTGAAGCTTTCTTT
NA,TRBV12-3/TRBV12-4,TRBJ2-1,NA,CASSRVRRNSYNEQFF,TGTGCCAGCAGTCGAGTCCGGCGGAACTCCTACAATGAGCAGTTCTTC
TRBD2,TRBV19,TRBJ2-2,few,CASSPGTSGGRGELFF,TGTGCCAGTAGTCCTGGAACTAGCGGGGGGCGCGGGGAGCTGTTTTTT
TRBD1,TRBV6-5,TRBJ1-2,NA,CASSQVTGTAGDYTF,TGTGCCAGCAGCCAAGTAACTGGGACAGCAGGAGACTACACCTTC
NA,TRBV4-1,TRBJ2-1,many,CASSQLPGRNEQFF,TGCGCCAGCAGCCAACTCCCTGGGAGAAATGAGCAGTTCTTC
TRBD2,TRBV7-8,TRBJ2-1,many,CASSLASGLARTDTYNEQFF,TGTGCCAGCAGCTTAGCGTCTGGACTAGCGAGAACCGATACCTACAATGAGCAGTTCTTC
TRBD2,TRBV4-1,TRBJ2-4,NA,CASSQGGTSGRVGAKNIQYF,TGCGCTAGCAGCCAAGGTGGGACTAGCGGGAGGGTCGGGGCCAAAAACATTCAGTACTTC
TRBD2,TRBV7-9,TRBJ2-5,NA,CVSSLVRGGLAGETQYF,TGTGTCAGCAGCTTAGTACGGGGTGGACTAGCGGGAGAGACCCAGTACTTC
NA,TRBV5-4,TRBJ1-1,NA,CASSLITLGDIEPFF,TGTGCCAGCAGCTTGATTACTTTGGGTGACATTGAACCTTTCTTT
NA,TRBV7-9,TRBJ2-7,NA,CASSSRIRPYEQYF,TGTGCCAGTAGCTCCCGGATTAGACCCTACGAGCAGTACTTC
TRBD1,TRBV7-3,TRBJ2-7,NA,CAGSVGQGATYEQYF,TGTGCCGGCAGCGTGGGACAGGGGGCGACCTACGAGCAGTACTTC
NA,TRBV21-1,TRBJ1-5,NA,CASSLLGLSVRPQHF,TGTGCCAGCTCCCTACTGGGACTTTCCGTGAGGCCCCAGCATTTT
TRBD1,TRBV11-3,TRBJ2-2,NA,CASSLDSIGTGASNTGERFF,TGTGCCAGCAGCTTAGATTCCATCGGGACAGGGGCCTCGAACACCGGGGAACGGTTTTTT
NA,TRBV28,TRBJ1-1,NA,CASSFEQGNTEAFF,TGTGCCAGCAGTTTTGAACAGGGGAACACTGAAGCTTTCTTT
NA,TRBV10-2,TRBJ1-6,NA,CASARFESRRNSPPHF,TGCGCCAGCGCCCGTTTCGAGAGCAGGCGCAATTCACCCCCCCACTTT
TRBD2,TRBV11-2,TRBJ2-2,NA,CTSSLRVTSPGELFF,TGTACCAGCAGCTTAAGGGTGACTAGCCCCGGGGAGCTGTTTTTT
NA,TRBV28,TRBJ2-5,NA,CASSKLGGGTQYF,TGTGCCAGCAGCAAACTAGGGGGGGGGACCCAGTACTTC
NA,TRBV7-9,TRBJ2-5,NA,CACSDLADQETQYF,TGTGCCTGCAGCGACCTGGCGGACCAGGAGACCCAGTACTTC
TRBD1,TRBV4-2,TRBJ2-7,NA,CTSSQDPTGGYEQYF,TGCACCAGCAGCCAAGATCCGACAGGGGGCTACGAGCAGTACTTC
TRBD1,TRBV12-3/TRBV12-4,TRBJ1-6,NA,CANSLTGGGLPLHF,TGTGCCAACAGTCTGACAGGGGGTGGTTTACCCCTCCACTTT
NA,TRBV12-3/TRBV12-4,TRBJ2-7,many,CASSFYTSLSIANSYEQYF,TGTGCCAGCAGTTTTTACACCTCCTTGTCTATCGCCAATTCCTACGAGCAGTACTTC
NA,TRBV11-1,TRBJ2-7,NA,CASRPLSEQYF,TGTGCCAGCAGACCCCTCTCCGAACAGTACTTC
NA,TRBV6-1,TRBJ1-2,NA,CASSYGPRGYGYTF,TGTGCCAGCAGTTACGGACCCCGAGGCTATGGCTACACCTTC